This TCR beta chain is drawn from a study of blood T cell repertoires in COVID-19. Looking at the study overall: The origin of the acute and convalescent COVID-19 samples was the United States, Italy and Spain. From T cells, B-cell-depleted T cells, or PBMCs came the material, which was cDNA or gDNA.

Original handling: Reference gene primers were amplified, and this amplification served to estimate nucleated cell counts. Assay used: immunoSEQ multiplex PCR; TCRdb lists only in-frame clones, some missing. D and trimming come from the DNA, and the V and J calls and clone size come from that table. The sample has more than 65,000 clones; roughly 77% are singletons. This CDR3 region has 15 residues. Trimming left V 1 base short and J 1 base short, with 11 bases between. Germline lookup yields CDR1 KGHSH and CDR2 LQKENI. The sequenced material came from peripheral blood. This chain connects TRBV18 to TRBJ2-7, with D possibly being TRBD1 (5 bases). This clonotype originated in a woman aged 70-85 years with acute or convalescent COVID-19. CDR3 sequence reads: CASSPRQGGSYEQYF. CDR3 DNA: TGTGCCAGCTCACCACGGCAGGGTGGGTCCTACGAGCAGTACTTC. The complete variable domain, with remaining parts taken from reference TRBV18 and TRBJ2-7, reads NAGVMQNPRHLVRRRGQEARLRCSPMKGHSHVYWYRQLPEEGLKFMVYLQKENIIDESGMPKERFSAEFPKEGPSILRIQQVVRGDSAAYFCASSPRQGGSYEQYFGPGTRLTVT.